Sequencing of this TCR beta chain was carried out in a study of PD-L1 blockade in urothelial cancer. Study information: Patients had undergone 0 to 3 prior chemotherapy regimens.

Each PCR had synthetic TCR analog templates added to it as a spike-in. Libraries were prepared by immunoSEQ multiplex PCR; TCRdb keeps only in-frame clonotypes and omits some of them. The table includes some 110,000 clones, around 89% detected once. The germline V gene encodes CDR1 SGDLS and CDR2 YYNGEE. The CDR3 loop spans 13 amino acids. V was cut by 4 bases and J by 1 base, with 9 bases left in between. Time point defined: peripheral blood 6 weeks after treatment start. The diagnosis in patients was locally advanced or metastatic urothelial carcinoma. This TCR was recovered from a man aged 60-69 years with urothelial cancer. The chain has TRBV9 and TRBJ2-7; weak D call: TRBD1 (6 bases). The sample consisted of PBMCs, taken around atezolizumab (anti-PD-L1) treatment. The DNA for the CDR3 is TGTGCCAGCAGCTCCGGACAGTCCTACGAGCAGTACTTC. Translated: CASSSGQSYEQYF.